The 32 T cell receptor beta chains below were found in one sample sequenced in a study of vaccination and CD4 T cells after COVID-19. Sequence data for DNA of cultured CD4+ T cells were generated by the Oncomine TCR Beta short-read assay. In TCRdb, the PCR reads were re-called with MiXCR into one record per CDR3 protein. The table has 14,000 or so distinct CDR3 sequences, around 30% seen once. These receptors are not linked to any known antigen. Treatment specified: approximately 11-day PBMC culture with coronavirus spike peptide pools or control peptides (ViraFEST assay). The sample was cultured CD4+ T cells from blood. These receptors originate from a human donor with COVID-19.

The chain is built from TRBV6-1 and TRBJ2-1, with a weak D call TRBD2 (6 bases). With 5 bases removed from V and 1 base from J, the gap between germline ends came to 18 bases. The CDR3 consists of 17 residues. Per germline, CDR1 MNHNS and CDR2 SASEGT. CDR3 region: CASSRGGIGGSYNEQFF. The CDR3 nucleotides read TGTGCCAGCAGTCGTGGGGGTATCGGGGGATCCTACAATGAGCAGTTCTTC.

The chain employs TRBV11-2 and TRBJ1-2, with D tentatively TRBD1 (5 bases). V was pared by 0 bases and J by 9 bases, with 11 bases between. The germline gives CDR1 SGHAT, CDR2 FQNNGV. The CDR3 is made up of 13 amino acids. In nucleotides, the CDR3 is TGTGCCAGCAGCTTAGACGGGGGATCGAGCTACACCTTC. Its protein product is CASSLDGGSSYTF.

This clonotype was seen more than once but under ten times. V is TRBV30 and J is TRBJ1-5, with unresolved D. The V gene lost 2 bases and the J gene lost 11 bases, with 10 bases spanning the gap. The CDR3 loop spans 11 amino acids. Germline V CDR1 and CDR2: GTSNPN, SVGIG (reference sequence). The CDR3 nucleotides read TGTGCCTGGAGTATTGGGGAATCCCAGCATTTT. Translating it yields CAWSIGESQHF.

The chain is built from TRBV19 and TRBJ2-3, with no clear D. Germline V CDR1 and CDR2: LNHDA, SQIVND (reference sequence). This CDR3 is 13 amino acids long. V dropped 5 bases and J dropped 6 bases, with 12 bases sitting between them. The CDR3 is CASSVSLKDTQYF. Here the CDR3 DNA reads TGTGCCAGTAGTGTTAGCCTCAAGGATACGCAGTATTTT.

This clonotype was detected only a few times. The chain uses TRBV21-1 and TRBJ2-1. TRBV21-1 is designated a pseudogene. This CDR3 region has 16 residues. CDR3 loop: CASTEPWLKMYNEQFF. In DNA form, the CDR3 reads TGTGCCAGCACCGAACCGTGGCTGAAGATGTACAATGAGCAGTTCTTC.

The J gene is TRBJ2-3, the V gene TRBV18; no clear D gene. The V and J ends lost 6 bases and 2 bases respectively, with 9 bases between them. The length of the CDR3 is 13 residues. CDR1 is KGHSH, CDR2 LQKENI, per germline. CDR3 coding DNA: TGTGCCAGCTCTCCCGGGCCCACAGATACGCAGTATTTT. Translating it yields CASSPGPTDTQYF.

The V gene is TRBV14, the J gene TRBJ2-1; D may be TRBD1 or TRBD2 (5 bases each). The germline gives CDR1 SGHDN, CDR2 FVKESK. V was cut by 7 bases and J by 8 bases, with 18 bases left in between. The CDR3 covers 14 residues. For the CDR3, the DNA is TGTGCCAGCACACGGGACCCAATTTTCGATGAGCAGTTCTTC. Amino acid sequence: CASTRDPIFDEQFF. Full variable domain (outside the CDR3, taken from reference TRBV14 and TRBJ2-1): EAGVTQFPSHSVIEKGQTVTLRCDPISGHDNLYWYRRVMGKEIKFLLHFVKESKQDESGMPNNRFLAERTGGTYSTLKVQPAELEDSGVYFCASTRDPIFDEQFFGPGTRLTVL.

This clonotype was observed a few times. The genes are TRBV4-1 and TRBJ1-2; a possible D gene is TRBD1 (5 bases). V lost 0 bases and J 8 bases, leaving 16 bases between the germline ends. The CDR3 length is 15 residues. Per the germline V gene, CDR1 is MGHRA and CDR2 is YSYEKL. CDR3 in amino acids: CASSQEGGAPPGYTF. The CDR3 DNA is TGCGCCAGCAGCCAAGAAGGAGGGGCACCGCCCGGCTACACCTTC.

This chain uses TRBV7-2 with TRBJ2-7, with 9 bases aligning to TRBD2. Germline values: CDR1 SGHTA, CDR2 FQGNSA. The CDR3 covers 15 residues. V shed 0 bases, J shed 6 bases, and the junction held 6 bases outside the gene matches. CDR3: CASSLAWRGGSEQYF. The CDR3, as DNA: TGTGCCAGCAGCTTAGCGTGGCGGGGGGGCAGCGAGCAGTACTTC.

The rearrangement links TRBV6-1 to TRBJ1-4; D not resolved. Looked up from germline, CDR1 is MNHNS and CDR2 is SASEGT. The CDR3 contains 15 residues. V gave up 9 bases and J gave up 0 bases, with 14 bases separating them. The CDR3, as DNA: TGTGCCAGTAGTATAAACAGTGCAACTAATGAAAAACTGTTTTTT. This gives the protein CASSINSATNEKLFF.

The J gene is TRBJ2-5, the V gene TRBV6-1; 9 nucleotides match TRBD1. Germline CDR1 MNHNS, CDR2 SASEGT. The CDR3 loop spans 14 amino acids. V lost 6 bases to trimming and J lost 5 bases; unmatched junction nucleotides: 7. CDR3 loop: CASSAGTGWETQYF. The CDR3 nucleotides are TGTGCCAGCAGCGCCGGGACAGGGTGGGAGACCCAGTACTTC.

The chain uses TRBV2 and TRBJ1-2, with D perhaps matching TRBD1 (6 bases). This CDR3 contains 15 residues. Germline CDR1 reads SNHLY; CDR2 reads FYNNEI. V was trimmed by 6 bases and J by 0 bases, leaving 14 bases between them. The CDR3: CASRLDSRSNYGYTF. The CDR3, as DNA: TGTGCCAGCAGGCTGGACAGCCGTTCTAACTATGGCTACACCTTC.

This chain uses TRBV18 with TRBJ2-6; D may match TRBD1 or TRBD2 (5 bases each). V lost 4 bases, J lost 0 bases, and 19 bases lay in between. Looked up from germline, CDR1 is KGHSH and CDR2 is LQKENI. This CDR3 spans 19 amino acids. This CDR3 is CASSQLPGTASSGANVLTF. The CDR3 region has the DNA TGTGCCAGCTCACAGCTCCCCGGGACCGCAAGCTCTGGGGCCAACGTCCTGACTTTC.

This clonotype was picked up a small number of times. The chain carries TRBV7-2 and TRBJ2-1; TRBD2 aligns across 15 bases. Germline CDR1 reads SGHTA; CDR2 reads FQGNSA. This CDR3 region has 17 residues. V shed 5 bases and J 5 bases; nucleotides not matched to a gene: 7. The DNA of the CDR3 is TGTGCCAGCAGCGGGACTAGCGGGGGGCGTACAAACAATGAGCAGTTCTTC. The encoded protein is CASSGTSGGRTNNEQFF.

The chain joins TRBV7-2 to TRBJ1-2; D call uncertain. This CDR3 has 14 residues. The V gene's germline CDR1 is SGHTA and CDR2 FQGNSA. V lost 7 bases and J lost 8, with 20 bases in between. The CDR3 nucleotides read TGTGCCAGCAACACCCGTGGGGAGAATGGCGGCTACACCTTC. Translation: CASNTRGENGGYTF.

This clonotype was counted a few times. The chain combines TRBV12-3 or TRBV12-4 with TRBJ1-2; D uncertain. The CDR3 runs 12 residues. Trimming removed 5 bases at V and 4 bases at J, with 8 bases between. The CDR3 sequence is CASSEGGYGYTF. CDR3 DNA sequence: TGTGCCAGCAGTGAGGGTGGCTATGGCTACACCTTC.

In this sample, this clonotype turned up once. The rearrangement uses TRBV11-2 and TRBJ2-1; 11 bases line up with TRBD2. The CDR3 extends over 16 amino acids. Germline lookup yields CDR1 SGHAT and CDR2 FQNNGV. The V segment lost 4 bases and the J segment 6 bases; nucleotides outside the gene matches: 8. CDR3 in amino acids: CASSWDSGGAVNEQFF. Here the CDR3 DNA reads TGTGCCAGCAGCTGGGATAGCGGGGGGGCAGTCAATGAGCAGTTCTTC. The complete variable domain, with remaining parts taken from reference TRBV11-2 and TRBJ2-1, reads EAGVAQSPRYKIIEKRQSVAFWCNPISGHATLYWYQQILGQGPKLLIQFQNNGVVDDSQLPKDRFSAERLKGVDSTLKIQPAKLEDSAVYLCASSWDSGGAVNEQFFGPGTRLTVL.

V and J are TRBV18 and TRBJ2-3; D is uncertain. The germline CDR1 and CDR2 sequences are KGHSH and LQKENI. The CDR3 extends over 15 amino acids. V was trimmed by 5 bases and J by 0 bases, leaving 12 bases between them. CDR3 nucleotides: TGTGCCAGCTCAGGCTTTGGCAAGAGCACAGATACGCAGTATTTT. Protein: CASSGFGKSTDTQYF.

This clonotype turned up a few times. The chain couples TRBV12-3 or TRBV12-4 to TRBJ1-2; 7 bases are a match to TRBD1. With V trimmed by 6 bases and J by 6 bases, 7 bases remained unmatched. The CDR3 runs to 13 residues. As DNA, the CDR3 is TGTGCCAGCAGCCAGACAGGGAATAATGGCTACACCTTC. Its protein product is CASSQTGNNGYTF.

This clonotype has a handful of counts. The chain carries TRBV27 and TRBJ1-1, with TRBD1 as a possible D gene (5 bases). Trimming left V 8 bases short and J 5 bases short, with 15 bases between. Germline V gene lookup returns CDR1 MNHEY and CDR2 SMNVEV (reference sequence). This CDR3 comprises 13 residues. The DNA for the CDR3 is TGTGCCAGCGGAAGGGGCCGGGAGACTGAAGCTTTCTTT. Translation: CASGRGRETEAFF.

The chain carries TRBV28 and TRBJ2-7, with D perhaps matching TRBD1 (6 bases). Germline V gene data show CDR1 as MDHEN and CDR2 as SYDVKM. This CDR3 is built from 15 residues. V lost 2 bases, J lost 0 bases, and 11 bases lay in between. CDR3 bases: TGTGCCAGCAGTTTACCTACAGGGAACTCCTACGAGCAGTACTTC. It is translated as CASSLPTGNSYEQYF.

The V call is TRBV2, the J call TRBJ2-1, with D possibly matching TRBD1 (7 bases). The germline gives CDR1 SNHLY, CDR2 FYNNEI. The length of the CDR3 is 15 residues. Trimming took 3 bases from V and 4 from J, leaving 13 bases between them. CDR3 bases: TGTGCCAGCAGTGAGGAGGGGGCGAGGTACAATGAGCAGTTCTTC. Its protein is CASSEEGARYNEQFF.

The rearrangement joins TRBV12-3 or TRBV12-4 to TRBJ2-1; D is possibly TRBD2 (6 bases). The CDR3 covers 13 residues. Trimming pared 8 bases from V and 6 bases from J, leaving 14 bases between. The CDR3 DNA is TGTGCCAGCGGGACCGGGAGAGGCAATGAGCAGTTCTTC. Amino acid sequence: CASGTGRGNEQFF.

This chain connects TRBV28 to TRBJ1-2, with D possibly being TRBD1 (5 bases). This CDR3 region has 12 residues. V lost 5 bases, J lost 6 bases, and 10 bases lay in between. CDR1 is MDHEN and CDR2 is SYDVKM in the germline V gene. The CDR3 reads CASSMDTHGYTF. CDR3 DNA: TGTGCCAGCAGTATGGACACACATGGCTACACCTTC.

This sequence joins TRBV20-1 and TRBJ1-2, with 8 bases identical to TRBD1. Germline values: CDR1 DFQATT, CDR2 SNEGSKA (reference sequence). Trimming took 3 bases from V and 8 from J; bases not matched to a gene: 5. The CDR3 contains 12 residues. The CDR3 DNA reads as TGCAGTGCTAGGAAGACAGGGGTCGGCTACACCTTC. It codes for CSARKTGVGYTF.

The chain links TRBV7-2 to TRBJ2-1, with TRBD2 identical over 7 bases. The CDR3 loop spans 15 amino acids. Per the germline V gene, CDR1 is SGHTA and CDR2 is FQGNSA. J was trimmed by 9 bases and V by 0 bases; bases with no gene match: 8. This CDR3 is CASSLAGGGIIEQFF. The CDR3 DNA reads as TGTGCCAGCAGCTTAGCGGGGGGGGGAATAATTGAGCAGTTCTTC.

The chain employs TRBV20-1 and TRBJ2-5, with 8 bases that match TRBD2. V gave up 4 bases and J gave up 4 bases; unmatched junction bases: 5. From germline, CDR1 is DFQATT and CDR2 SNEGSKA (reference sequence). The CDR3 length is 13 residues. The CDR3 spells CSAIGGGAETQYF. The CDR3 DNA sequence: TGCAGTGCTATCGGGGGGGGCGCAGAGACCCAGTACTTC.

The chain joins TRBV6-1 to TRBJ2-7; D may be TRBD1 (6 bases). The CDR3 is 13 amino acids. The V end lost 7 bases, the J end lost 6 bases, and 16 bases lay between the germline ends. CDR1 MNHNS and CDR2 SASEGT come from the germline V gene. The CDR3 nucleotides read TGTGCCAGCAAACTACAGGGTCCCGGCGAGCAGTACTTC. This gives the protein CASKLQGPGEQYF.

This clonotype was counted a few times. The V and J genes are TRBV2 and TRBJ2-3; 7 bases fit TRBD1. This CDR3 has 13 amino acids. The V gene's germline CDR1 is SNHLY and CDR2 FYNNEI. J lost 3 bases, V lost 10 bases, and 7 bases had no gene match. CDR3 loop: CAIYRGDTDTQYF. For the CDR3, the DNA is TGTGCCATTTACAGGGGAGATACAGATACGCAGTATTTT.

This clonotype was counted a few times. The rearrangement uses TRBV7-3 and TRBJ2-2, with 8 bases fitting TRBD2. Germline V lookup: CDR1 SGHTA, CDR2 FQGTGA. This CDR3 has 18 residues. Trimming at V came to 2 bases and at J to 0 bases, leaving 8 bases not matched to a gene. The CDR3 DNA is TGTGCCAGCAGCTTAGCGCGGGGGGTCAATGCGAACACCGGGGAGCTGTTTTTT. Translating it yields CASSLARGVNANTGELFF.

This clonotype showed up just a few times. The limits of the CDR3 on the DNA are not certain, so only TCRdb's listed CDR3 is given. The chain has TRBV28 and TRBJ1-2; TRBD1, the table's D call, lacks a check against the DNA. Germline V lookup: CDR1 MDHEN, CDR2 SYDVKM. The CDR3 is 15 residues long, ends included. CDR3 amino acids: CASSTSGQNNYGYTF.

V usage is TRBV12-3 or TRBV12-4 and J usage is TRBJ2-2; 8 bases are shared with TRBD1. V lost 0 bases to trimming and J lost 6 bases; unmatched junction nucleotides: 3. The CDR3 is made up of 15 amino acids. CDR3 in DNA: TGTGCCAGCAGTTTAGCGGACAGGGCCTCCGGGGAGCTGTTTTTT. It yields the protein CASSLADRASGELFF.